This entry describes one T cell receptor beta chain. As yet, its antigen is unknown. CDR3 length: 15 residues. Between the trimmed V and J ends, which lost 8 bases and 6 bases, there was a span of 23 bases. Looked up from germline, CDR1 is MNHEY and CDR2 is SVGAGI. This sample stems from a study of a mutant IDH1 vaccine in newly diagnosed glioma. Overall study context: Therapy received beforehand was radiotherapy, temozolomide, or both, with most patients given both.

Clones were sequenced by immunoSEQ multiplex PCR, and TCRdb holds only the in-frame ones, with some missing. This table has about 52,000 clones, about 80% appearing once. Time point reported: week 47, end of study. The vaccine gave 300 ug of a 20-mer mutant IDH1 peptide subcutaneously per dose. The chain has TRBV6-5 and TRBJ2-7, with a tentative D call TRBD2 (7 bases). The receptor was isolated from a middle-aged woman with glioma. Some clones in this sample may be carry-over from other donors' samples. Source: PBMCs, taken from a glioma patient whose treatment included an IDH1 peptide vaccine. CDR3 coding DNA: TGTGCCAGCTCCCACCAAGGGGGGGACCGAGGCGAGCAGTACTTC. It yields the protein CASSHQGGDRGEQYF.